The 24 T cell receptor beta chains listed next were all sequenced from one sample in a study of cytomegalovirus exposure and HLA in healthy donors. The PCR employed 60 Vbeta primers together with 13 Jbeta primers. This table comes from immunoSEQ multiplex PCR, and its TCRdb copy is limited to in-frame clones, with some not included. The table shows about 180,000 clones, with around three quarters occurring only once. Specimen: PBMCs. The receptor set was obtained from a woman aged 25 to 39 in good health and CMV-seronegative.

V and J are TRBV2 and TRBJ1-2, with D possibly being TRBD1 (5 bases). The CDR3 contains 16 residues. Germline CDR1 SNHLY, CDR2 FYNNEI. Trimming left V 3 bases short and J 1 base short, with 15 bases between. Here the CDR3 reads CASSERRTTNNYGYTF. The DNA for the CDR3 is TGTGCCAGCAGTGAGAGACGGACAACCAATAACTATGGCTACACCTTC.

This sequence joins TRBV18 and TRBJ1-5, with a possible D match to TRBD1 (6 bases). With 5 bases removed from V and 7 bases from J, the gap between germline ends came to 21 bases. Germline V gene lookup returns CDR1 KGHSH and CDR2 LQKENI. This CDR3 has 16 residues. Written as DNA, the CDR3 is TGTGCCAGCTCATCAATTCTCGGGGGGCTAGGGCAGCCCCAGCATTTT. It is translated as CASSSILGGLGQPQHF.

V is TRBV5-1 and J is TRBJ2-1, with 10 bases lining up with TRBD1. The V and J ends lost 0 bases and 8 bases, in that order; junction bases with no gene match: 5. This CDR3 comprises 15 residues. Per germline, CDR1 SGHRS and CDR2 YFSETQ. CDR3 in amino acids: CASSLAGTGEDEQFF. In nucleotides, the CDR3 is TGCGCCAGCAGCTTGGCGGGGACAGGGGAGGATGAGCAGTTCTTC.

The J gene is TRBJ1-5, the V gene TRBV27, with 7 bases lining up with TRBD1. Germline lookup yields CDR1 MNHEY and CDR2 SMNVEV (reference sequence). The CDR3 spans 15 residues. J gave up 4 bases and V 5 bases, and 8 bases lay outside the gene matches. DNA for the CDR3: TGTGCCAGCAGTCCCAGGACAGGCCCGAATCAGCCCCAGCATTTT. Amino acid sequence: CASSPRTGPNQPQHF.

At least ten counts were recorded for this clone. V and J are TRBV15 and TRBJ2-3, with 11 bases aligning to TRBD2. V was pared by 4 bases and J by 5 bases, with 8 bases of the junction left unmatched. The CDR3 sequence is 16 residues long. Germline values: CDR1 LNHNV, CDR2 YYDKDF (reference sequence). The CDR3, as DNA: TGTGCCACCAGCATCTTTAGCGGGGGGGCAGTAGATACGCAGTATTTT. Translated, it gives CATSIFSGGAVDTQYF.

The chain links TRBV4-1 to TRBJ2-4; 9 nucleotides agree with TRBD2. The V segment lost 4 bases and the J segment 16 bases; nucleotides outside the gene matches: 17. The CDR3 length is 15 residues. Looked up from germline, CDR1 is MGHRA and CDR2 is YSYEKL. This CDR3 is CASSPPGAAGGRSYF. The CDR3 bases are TGCGCCAGCAGCCCCCCTGGGGCAGCGGGGGGCCGTTCTTACTTC.

This clone was found a few times. This chain uses TRBV5-1 with TRBJ1-2; D is perhaps TRBD1 (6 bases). This CDR3 is 14 amino acids long. V was cut by 2 bases and J by 8 bases, with 16 bases left in between. Germline CDR1 is SGHRS and CDR2 is YFSETQ. The chain's CDR3 is CASSFQTGNEGYTF. CDR3 DNA: TGCGCCAGCAGCTTTCAGACAGGAAACGAGGGCTACACCTTC.

The chain links TRBV4-1 to TRBJ1-2; D is perhaps TRBD1 (5 bases). Deletions cut 3 bases from V and 5 bases from J, with 13 bases between. Per germline, CDR1 MGHRA and CDR2 YSYEKL. This CDR3 spans 14 amino acids. CDR3: CASSQSGGGYGYTF. The CDR3 nucleotides read TGCGCCAGCAGCCAGTCCGGGGGAGGTTATGGCTACACCTTC.

The chain has TRBV5-1 and TRBJ2-1; 7 bases match TRBD2. After removal of 2 bases from V and 2 bases from J, the junction contained 4 bases not matched to a gene. CDR3 length equals 15 residues. Germline values: CDR1 SGHRS, CDR2 YFSETQ. The CDR3 bases are TGCGCCAGCAGCTTCGGGGGGAGTCCCTACAATGAGCAGTTCTTC. Translated, it gives CASSFGGSPYNEQFF.

This sequence joins TRBV5-1 and TRBJ2-5; tentatively, D is TRBD1 (6 bases). V was trimmed by 0 bases and J by 3 bases, leaving 12 bases between them. CDR3 length: 15 residues. CDR1 and CDR2 from the germline V gene are SGHRS and YFSETQ. The CDR3 DNA reads as TGCGCCAGCAGCTTGGTGGGGACACCCGAAGAGACCCAGTACTTC. This gives the protein CASSLVGTPEETQYF.

CDR3 coding DNA: TGTGCCAGCAGCATACTGACACGAGTTTATAATTCACCCCTCCACTTT. The encoded protein is CASSILTRVYNSPLHF. The V gene is TRBV5-6, the J gene TRBJ1-6; D call uncertain. The germline CDR1 and CDR2 sequences are SGHDT and YYEEEE. The CDR3 consists of 16 residues. V shed 4 bases and J shed 4 bases, with 15 bases lying between them.

V is TRBV5-6 and J is TRBJ1-2; TRBD1 agrees at 10 bases. V was pared by 2 bases and J by 8 bases, with 9 bases of the junction left unmatched. This CDR3 comprises 15 residues. CDR1 is SGHDT and CDR2 is YYEEEE in the germline V gene. CDR3 sequence reads: CASSFPGTGAGGYTF. In DNA form, the CDR3 reads TGTGCCAGCAGCTTCCCCGGGACAGGGGCCGGAGGCTACACCTTC.

The gene calls are TRBV6-5 and TRBJ1-4; no clear D. The CDR3 runs 16 residues. V lost 0 bases and J 0 bases, leaving 8 bases between the germline ends. The germline gives CDR1 MNHEY, CDR2 SVGAGI. In DNA, the CDR3 is TGTGCCAGCAGTTACTCTTTTGGAGCAACTAATGAAAAACTGTTTTTT. This translates into CASSYSFGATNEKLFF.

The chain has TRBV5-1 and TRBJ2-1; unclear D gene. CDR1 is SGHRS and CDR2 is YFSETQ in the germline V gene. The CDR3 has 15 amino acids. The V end lost 6 bases, the J end lost 6 bases, and 19 bases lay between the germline ends. This CDR3 reads CASNSGAVIFNEQFF. CDR3 DNA sequence: TGCGCCAGCAATTCCGGTGCGGTCATCTTCAATGAGCAGTTCTTC.

This clone appeared once. The chain has TRBV5-1 and TRBJ2-7; D may be TRBD1 (6 bases). The CDR3 extends over 16 amino acids. Trimming removed 4 bases at V and 2 bases at J, with 19 bases between. Germline V CDR1 and CDR2: SGHRS, YFSETQ. The CDR3 is CASSPGQYLLAYEQYF. CDR3 sequence (DNA): TGCGCCAGCAGCCCCGGACAGTATCTCCTAGCCTACGAGCAGTACTTC.

The V call is TRBV18, the J call TRBJ1-1, with a possible D match to TRBD1 (6 bases). The CDR3 consists of 15 residues. Trimming took off 4 bases at V and 0 bases at J, with 12 bases between the two ends. The V gene's germline CDR1 is KGHSH and CDR2 LQKENI. CDR3 sequence: CASSLTDSLNTEAFF. CDR3 sequence (DNA): TGTGCCAGCTCACTAACGGACAGCCTGAACACTGAAGCTTTCTTT. Variable domain in full (rest from reference TRBV18 and TRBJ1-1): NAGVMQNPRHLVRRRGQEARLRCSPMKGHSHVYWYRQLPEEGLKFMVYLQKENIIDESGMPKERFSAEFPKEGPSILRIQQVVRGDSAAYFCASSLTDSLNTEAFFGQGTRLTVV.

CDR3 DNA sequence: TGTGCCAGCCCACCGGGACAGGGGTGGGATGAGCAGTTCTTC. This encodes CASPPGQGWDEQFF. V gene TRBV2 combines with J gene TRBJ2-1; 10 bases line up with TRBD1. The CDR3 is 14 amino acids. Germline V lookup: CDR1 SNHLY, CDR2 FYNNEI. V lost 8 bases, J lost 8 bases, and 9 bases stayed unmatched.

This chain joins TRBV4-3 and TRBJ2-3; the match to TRBD1 covers 9 bases. The CDR3 spans 15 residues. Germline values: CDR1 LGHNA, CDR2 YSLEER. V lost 4 bases, J lost 2 bases, and 4 bases stayed unmatched. In DNA form, the CDR3 reads TGCGCCAGCAGCCCACGGACAGGGGTCACAGATACGCAGTATTTT. Translation: CASSPRTGVTDTQYF.

The V gene is TRBV4-1, the J gene TRBJ1-2, with D tentatively TRBD1 (5 bases). V lost 3 bases and J 5 bases, leaving 16 bases between the germline ends. This CDR3 is 15 amino acids long. CDR1 MGHRA and CDR2 YSYEKL come from the germline V gene. CDR3 in amino acids: CASSQNPQGNYGYTF. The CDR3 nucleotides are TGCGCCAGCAGCCAGAACCCCCAGGGAAATTATGGCTACACCTTC.

The genes are TRBV2 and TRBJ2-4; weak D call: TRBD1 (7 bases). Germline V gene sequence: CDR1 SNHLY, CDR2 FYNNEI. The CDR3 sequence is 18 residues long. Trimming removed 6 bases from V and 2 bases from J, with 23 bases in between. The CDR3 nucleotides are TGTGCCAGCAGACCCCCAGGGGGGTTGACAGGTACCAAAAACATTCAGTACTTC. It is translated as CASRPPGGLTGTKNIQYF.

The gene calls are TRBV7-9 and TRBJ2-2; D might be TRBD2 (5 bases). V lost 11 bases and J 6 bases, leaving 16 bases between the germline ends. This CDR3 has 13 amino acids. Germline V gene data show CDR1 as SEHNR and CDR2 as FQNEAQ (reference sequence). CDR3 residues: CALRVRVAGELFF. The CDR3 coding sequence is TGTGCCCTGAGAGTGCGGGTTGCCGGGGAGCTGTTTTTT.

In this sample, this clone turned up once. The V and J genes are TRBV7-3 and TRBJ2-1; D is possibly TRBD2 (5 bases). The CDR3 spans 15 residues. Germline CDR1 SGHTA, CDR2 FQGTGA. Trimming removed 3 bases from V and 10 bases from J, with 19 bases in between. The chain's CDR3 is CASSLLGGRAGEQFF. CDR3 DNA sequence: TGTGCCAGCAGCTTGTTGGGCGGGCGTGCAGGAGAGCAGTTCTTC.

This rearrangement joins TRBV7-8 to TRBJ2-7; 7 nucleotides agree with TRBD2. CDR3 length: 12 residues. With 3 bases clipped from V and 7 bases from J, the junction kept 3 bases outside the gene matches. Looked up from germline, CDR1 is SGHVS and CDR2 is FQNEAQ. This CDR3 is CASSLKREEQYF. The CDR3 coding sequence is TGTGCCAGCAGCTTGAAGCGGGAAGAGCAGTACTTC.

The chain employs TRBV27 and TRBJ1-2; D perhaps matches TRBD1 (5 bases). Germline CDR1 and CDR2: MNHEY and SMNVEV (reference sequence). V was cut by 5 bases and J by 6 bases, with 22 bases left in between. The CDR3 is 16 residues long. The CDR3 DNA follows: TGTGCCAGCAGTACAACCTGGGGGGTTGGCGATCATGGCTACACCTTC. It yields the protein CASSTTWGVGDHGYTF.